This section outlines one TCR beta chain sequence together with its context. Its antigen is currently unknown. This specimen belongs to a study of T cell therapy after organ transplantation. Study summary: Expansion used a peptide pool of 30 HLA class I and II CMV epitopes.

Documented time point: 20-29 weeks after completion of therapy. TCRdb keeps only in-frame clones here, not all; method: immunoSEQ multiplex PCR. Of roughly 15,000 clones in the sample, approximately 83% were seen once. CDR1 SGHNT and CDR2 YYREEE come from the germline V gene (reference sequence). The CDR3 is 13 residues long. The J segment lost 4 bases and the V segment lost 5 bases, leaving 4 bases of the junction unmatched. General study findings and limits: Nonresponder repertoires showed strong pretherapy expansions, barely changing post-therapy. Antirejection and antiviral medication effects could not be assessed.

The J gene is TRBJ1-2, the V gene TRBV5-4; 8 positions match TRBD1. This material consisted of CD8+ T cells from blood, taken after autologous CMV-specific T cell therapy. The receptor was isolated from a human patient who had received a solid organ transplant and had CMV disease. Some T cells may have come from the graft donor. CDR3 sequence reads: CASRGQGVYGYTF. CDR3 nucleotide sequence: TGTGCCAGCAGAGGACAGGGAGTCTATGGCTACACCTTC.